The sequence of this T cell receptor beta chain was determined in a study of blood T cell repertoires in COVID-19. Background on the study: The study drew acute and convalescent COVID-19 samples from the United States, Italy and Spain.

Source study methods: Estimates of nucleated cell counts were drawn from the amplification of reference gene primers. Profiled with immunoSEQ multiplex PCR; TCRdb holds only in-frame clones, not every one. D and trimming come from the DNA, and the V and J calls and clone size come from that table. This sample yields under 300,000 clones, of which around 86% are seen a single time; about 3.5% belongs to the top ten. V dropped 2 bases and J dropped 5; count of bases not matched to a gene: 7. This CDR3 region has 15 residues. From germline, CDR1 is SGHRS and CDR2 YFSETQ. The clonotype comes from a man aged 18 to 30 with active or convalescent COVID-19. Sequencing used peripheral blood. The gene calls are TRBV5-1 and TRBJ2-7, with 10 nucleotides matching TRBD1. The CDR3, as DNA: TGCGCCAGCAGCTTTCAGGGACAGGGGCACCACGAGCAGTACTTC. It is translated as CASSFQGQGHHEQYF.